This T cell receptor beta chain came from a study of regulatory T cells in long-lasting Graves disease. Study background: Persistent cases took antithyroid drugs over 5 years and stayed TSH receptor antibody positive.

Unmatched junction bases numbered 10, after V lost 6 bases and J lost 7 bases. CDR1 MDHEN and CDR2 SYDVKM come from the germline V gene. The CDR3 spans 16 residues. Sample time point: persistent/refractory GD, antithyroid drugs over 5 years with positive TRAb. RNA from PBMCs was the source of the TCR library. General study results and limits: There were preferences for TRBV28, TRBJ1-2 and TRBJ2-5 in persistent disease. Among the persistent patients, 2,741 public clonotypes were shared, more than the 950 to 1,000 shared among new patients.

Combining iRepertoire HTBI primers with Arm-PCR of CDR3 regions, the authors built TCR beta libraries. In TCRdb, the multiplex PCR reads were re-called with MiXCR into one record per CDR3 protein. The sample contains 390,000 or so distinct CDR3 sequences, less than 30% of which appear only once. Note on this clonotype: What it recognizes is unknown.

The sequences come from peripheral blood mononuclear cells (PBMCs), collected when the disease was refractory, from a patient treated with antithyroid drugs. The sequence derives from a woman aged 40 to 55 with Graves disease. The V gene is TRBV28, the J gene TRBJ2-1, with 12 nucleotides matching TRBD2. Here the CDR3 reads CASSEKTSGSLNEQFF. The CDR3 region has the DNA TGTGCCAGCAGCGAAAAGACTAGCGGGAGTTTGAATGAGCAGTTCTTC.